Presented here are 3 T cell receptor beta chains from one specimen sequenced in a study of T cell responses to AZD1222 COVID-19 vaccine. Libraries were prepared by immunoSEQ multiplex PCR; TCRdb keeps only in-frame clonotypes and omits some of them. The sample has around 85,000 clones, 65% to 90% seen once. The sample consisted of peripheral blood, taken on day 0 of AZD1222 vaccination. Source of these receptors: an adult in good health.

In this sample, this clone turned up once. The chain joins TRBV25-1 to TRBJ1-1; no clear D. The V gene's germline CDR1 is MGHDK and CDR2 SYGVNS. The length of the CDR3 is 13 residues. V was pared by 7 bases and J by 4 bases, with 13 bases between. The CDR3 sequence is CASTQHGRTEAFF. DNA for the CDR3: TGTGCCAGCACCCAACACGGACGCACTGAAGCTTTCTTT.

This clone occurred once. The gene calls are TRBV7-6 and TRBJ2-1, with 9 bases aligning to TRBD1. The length of the CDR3 is 16 residues. Germline CDR1 reads SGHVS; CDR2 reads FNYEAQ. The ends lost 1 base at V and 7 bases at J; junction bases unmatched: 8. For the CDR3, the DNA is TGTGCCAGCAGCTTAGTTGTTGGACAGGGGCAGAATGAGCAGTTCTTC. Protein: CASSLVVGQGQNEQFF.

V and J are TRBV10-2 and TRBJ1-2; 7 positions agree with TRBD1. The length of the CDR3 is 12 residues. J gave up 6 bases and V 10 bases, and 8 bases lay outside the gene matches. Germline V CDR1 and CDR2: WSHSY, SAAADI. This chain's CDR3 is CATQATGDGYTF. CDR3 bases: TGCGCCACACAAGCAACAGGGGATGGCTACACCTTC.